The 30 T cell receptor beta chains listed next were all sequenced from one sample in a study of blood T cells in healthy people across ages. Alongside a J-beta primer mix, a sample-barcoded 5' primer served in a second PCR lasting about 6 to 12 cycles. Each CDR3 protein is one row after TCRdb ran MiXCR on the 5' RACE reads. The table includes about 1.4 million distinct CDR3 sequences, around 55% detected once. Sequencing used blood. These receptors originate from a man aged 18-30 years in good health.

This chain links TRBV21-1 with TRBJ1-1; the table's D call TRBD1 went unverified against the DNA. TRBV21-1 corresponds to a pseudogene. CDR3 length: 14 residues. The CDR3 bases are TGTGCCGGCAGAGACCGGACGGGGGACACTGAAGCTTTCTTT. It encodes CAGRDRTGDTEAFF.

The rearrangement joins TRBV6-5 to TRBJ2-7; 7 positions match TRBD2. Unmatched junction bases numbered 8, after V lost 4 bases and J lost 5 bases. The CDR3 has 14 residues. Germline lookup yields CDR1 MNHEY and CDR2 SVGAGI. CDR3 residues: CASSSPRTSNEQYF. CDR3 in DNA: TGTGCCAGCAGTTCGCCAAGGACTAGTAACGAGCAGTACTTC.

This clonotype has just a few counts. J is TRBJ2-7 and V is TRBV27, with D maybe TRBD1 (7 bases). With 1 base removed from V and 2 bases from J, the gap between germline ends came to 18 bases. The CDR3 is 17 amino acids. CDR1 is MNHEY, CDR2 SMNVEV, per germline (reference sequence). DNA for the CDR3: TGTGCCAGCAGTTTATTAGGGGGCGGGACCCCTGCCTACGAGCAGTACTTC. Its translation is CASSLLGGGTPAYEQYF.

This chain uses TRBV6-2 or TRBV6-3 with TRBJ2-7, with D unresolved. The germline gives CDR1 MNHEY, CDR2 SVGEGT. Trimming took 2 bases from V and 2 from J, leaving 10 bases between them. CDR3 size: 14 residues. The CDR3 protein is CASSYDGGTYEQYF. CDR3 sequence (DNA): TGTGCCAGCAGTTACGACGGCGGAACCTACGAGCAGTACTTC.

The chain links TRBV5-1 to TRBJ1-6, with 7 bases that match TRBD1. This CDR3 has 17 residues. V lost 0 bases, J lost 3 bases, and 6 bases stayed unmatched. In germline, CDR1 is SGHRS, CDR2 YFSETQ. CDR3 region: CASSLGQGRVYNSPLHF. The CDR3 DNA follows: TGCGCCAGCAGCTTGGGACAGGGTAGAGTCTATAATTCACCCCTCCACTTT.

This clonotype was counted a few times. This chain joins TRBV18 and TRBJ2-7; D gene uncertain. V dropped 2 bases and J dropped 2 bases, with 7 bases sitting between them. Germline lookup yields CDR1 KGHSH and CDR2 LQKENI. This CDR3 spans 13 amino acids. The CDR3 nucleotides are TGTGCCAGCTCACCAACAGACCCCTACGAGCAGTACTTC. It specifies CASSPTDPYEQYF.

A few counts support this clonotype. The gene calls are TRBV20-1 and TRBJ2-1; a weak D match, TRBD2 (6 bases). V dropped 0 bases and J dropped 4 bases, with 13 bases sitting between them. Germline V CDR1 and CDR2: DFQATT, SNEGSKA (reference sequence). This CDR3 region has 15 residues. Here the CDR3 DNA reads TGCAGTGCTAGAGATCAACTAGCCGTATACAATGAGCAGTTCTTC. Its translation: CSARDQLAVYNEQFF.

The chain recombines TRBV9 with TRBJ1-6; D call uncertain. V shed 0 bases and J shed 9 bases, with 13 bases lying between them. From germline, CDR1 is SGDLS and CDR2 YYNGEE. The CDR3 is 15 residues long. The CDR3 loop is CASSVGTATVSPLHF. CDR3 DNA: TGTGCCAGCAGCGTAGGGACGGCCACCGTTTCACCCCTCCACTTT.

This clonotype was observed a single time. The chain recombines TRBV7-8 with TRBJ2-7; TRBD1 matches at 8 bases. With 5 bases clipped from V and 4 bases from J, the junction kept 10 bases outside the gene matches. Germline assignment: CDR1 SGHVS and CDR2 FQNEAQ. The CDR3 totals 15 residues. The CDR3 nucleotides are TGTGCCAGCAGCCTCCGGGACAGGATCTCTTACGAGCAGTACTTC. Protein product: CASSLRDRISYEQYF.

The chain carries TRBV20-1 and TRBJ2-3; D possibly corresponds to TRBD2 (5 bases). Per the germline V gene, CDR1 is DFQATT and CDR2 is SNEGSKA (reference sequence). The germline V and J ends were trimmed by 3 bases and 10 bases, with 8 bases remaining between them. This CDR3 has 10 residues. Here the CDR3 reads CSASKDSQYF. As DNA, the CDR3 is TGCAGTGCTAGTAAGGACTCGCAGTATTTT.

The table lists this clonotype with a count of one. The gene calls are TRBV6-5 and TRBJ2-1; no firm D call. Germline V gives CDR1 MNHEY, CDR2 SVGAGI. The CDR3 extends over 13 amino acids. V was pared by 0 bases and J by 9 bases, with 9 bases between. CDR3 nucleotide sequence: TGTGCCAGCAGTTACTCAACAGCCGGTGAGCAGTTCTTC. Its translation: CASSYSTAGEQFF.

The chain recombines TRBV7-9 with TRBJ2-1; D possibly corresponds to TRBD1 (5 bases). The CDR3 has 14 residues. Germline V CDR1 and CDR2: SEHNR, FQNEAQ (reference sequence). V was pared by 5 bases and J by 13 bases, with 21 bases between. The CDR3, as DNA: TGTGCCAGCAGCCCGGCGACAGTACAGGAGACCCAGTTCTTC. This translates into CASSPATVQETQFF.

This clonotype was found a few times. The chain couples TRBV4-1 to TRBJ2-7, with 7 bases lining up with TRBD1. The germline CDR1 and CDR2 sequences are MGHRA and YSYEKL. The CDR3 is 15 amino acids. J gave up 0 bases and V 4 bases, and 6 bases lay outside the gene matches. CDR3 DNA sequence: TGCGCCAGCAGCCCAATGACAGGGAGCTCCTACGAGCAGTACTTC. Amino acid sequence: CASSPMTGSSYEQYF.

V is TRBV7-6 and J is TRBJ1-5; no clear D gene. Germline V gene sequence: CDR1 SGHVS, CDR2 FNYEAQ. The CDR3 is 13 residues long. Between the trimmed V and J ends, which lost 5 bases and 3 bases, there was a span of 8 bases. Here the CDR3 reads CASSPFNNQPQHF. CDR3 coding DNA: TGTGCCAGCAGCCCTTTTAACAATCAGCCCCAGCATTTT.

The genes are TRBV21-1 and TRBJ2-7; no DNA check was done on the table's D call, TRBD1. TRBV21-1 is marked as a pseudogene. The CDR3 contains 16 residues. The CDR3 nucleotides are TGTGCCAGCAGCAAAGATGAGGGGTGCGGGCTCTACGAGCAGTACTTC. Amino acids: CASSKDEGCGLYEQYF.

This chain joins TRBV6-6 and TRBJ2-3; D gene unclear. CDR3 size: 12 residues. Trimming left V 6 bases short and J 11 bases short, with 15 bases between. Germline values: CDR1 MNHNY, CDR2 SVGAGI (reference sequence). The CDR3 sequence: CASSLGSHMQYF. CDR3 coding DNA: TGTGCCAGCAGCCTAGGATCGCATATGCAGTATTTT.

This chain joins TRBV4-3 and TRBJ2-4; TRBD1 matches at 8 bases. The end of the DNA aligns better with TRBJ2-7, so the J call may be wrong. CDR3 length equals 14 residues. CDR1 LGHNA and CDR2 YSLEER come from the germline V gene. The CDR3 region is CASSPGTGQCEQYF. CDR3 DNA sequence: TGCGCCAGCAGCCCCGGGACAGGCCAGTGCGAGCAGTACTTC.

The chain carries TRBV6-6 and TRBJ1-1; TRBD1 might be the D (5 bases). The CDR3 is made up of 13 amino acids. Germline V gives CDR1 MNHNY, CDR2 SVGAGI (reference sequence). V lost 7 bases to trimming and J lost 4 bases, with 13 bases between them. Here the CDR3 DNA reads TGTGCCAGCATCGGGACCAAACGCACTGAAGCTTTCTTT. Residues: CASIGTKRTEAFF.

V is TRBV4-1 and J is TRBJ2-1, with 7 bases matching TRBD2. The CDR3 has 14 residues. The germline V gene has CDR1 MGHRA and CDR2 YSYEKL. Trimming at V came to 3 bases and at J to 11 bases, leaving 10 bases not matched to a gene. The CDR3 coding sequence is TGCGCCAGCAGCCATGGGCGGGGGATAGGTAAGCAGTTCTTC. Amino acid sequence: CASSHGRGIGKQFF.

The genes are TRBV4-3 and TRBJ1-5; D is ambiguous. V lost 0 bases and J lost 2, with 8 bases in between. CDR3 length equals 15 residues. Germline values: CDR1 LGHNA, CDR2 YSLEER. In DNA form, the CDR3 reads TGCGCCAGCAGCCAAGACGACAATCGCAATCAGCCCCAGCATTTT. It codes for CASSQDDNRNQPQHF.

The rearrangement joins TRBV10-2 to TRBJ1-6; D might be TRBD1 (5 bases). With 6 bases removed from V and 5 bases from J, the gap between germline ends came to 26 bases. The CDR3 sequence is 19 residues long. The germline V gene has CDR1 WSHSY and CDR2 SAAADI. Here the CDR3 DNA reads TGCGCCAGCAGGCTCCTCCCCGAGGCGGGGCAGCTCAATAATTCACCCCTCCACTTT. Residues: CASRLLPEAGQLNNSPLHF.

The table lists this clonotype with a few counts. J is TRBJ2-6 and V is TRBV6-5, with 8 bases identical to TRBD1. J gave up 3 bases and V 2 bases, and 9 bases lay outside the gene matches. From germline, CDR1 is MNHEY and CDR2 SVGAGI. CDR3 length equals 18 residues. CDR3 loop: CASSYSGQGACGANVLTF. CDR3 nucleotide sequence: TGTGCCAGCAGTTACAGCGGGCAGGGGGCGTGTGGGGCCAACGTCCTGACTTTC.

The sample holds a few counts of this clonotype. The chain combines TRBV2 with TRBJ1-1; D is unclear. The ends were cut back, 0 bases at V and 10 bases at J, with 15 bases in the middle. This CDR3 has 14 amino acids. Germline V CDR1 and CDR2: SNHLY, FYNNEI. The CDR3 loop is CASSEASRRAGAFF. The CDR3 bases are TGTGCCAGCAGTGAAGCGAGTCGGCGAGCTGGAGCTTTCTTT.

The chain links TRBV29-1 to TRBJ2-5; D is unresolved. The CDR3 runs to 12 residues. Trimming pared 8 bases from V and 0 bases from J, leaving 10 bases between. The V gene's germline CDR1 is SQVTM and CDR2 ANQGSEA. CDR3: CSITLDQETQYF. The CDR3 nucleotides read TGCAGCATCACCTTAGACCAAGAGACCCAGTACTTC. The full variable domain, in which reference TRBV29-1 and TRBJ2-5 provide the parts outside the CDR3, is SAVISQKPSRDICQRGTSLTIQCQVDSQVTMMFWYRQQPGQSLTLIATANQGSEATYESGFVIDKFPISRPNLTFSTLTVSNMSPEDSSIYLCSITLDQETQYFGPGTRLLVL.

This chain connects TRBV29-1 to TRBJ1-2; 8 bases are shared with TRBD1. J was trimmed by 8 bases and V by 7 bases; bases with no gene match: 9. This CDR3 spans 12 amino acids. The V gene's germline CDR1 is SQVTM and CDR2 ANQGSEA. CDR3 region: CSALTGEVGYTF. In DNA form, the CDR3 reads TGCAGCGCCTTGACAGGGGAAGTCGGCTACACCTTC.

Points on this clonotype: At one of its ends the junction is not consistent with the germline gene, which may arise from a read error. This chain links TRBV5-1 with TRBJ2-3; 10 bases agree with TRBD1. The CDR3 is 14 residues long. CDR1 and CDR2 (germline): SGHRS, YFSETQ. The CDR3, as DNA: TGCGCCGGCAGCAGGACAGGGGGAGGAGATACGCAGTATTTT. Its protein is CAGSRTGGGDTQYF.

This chain joins TRBV5-1 and TRBJ2-1; TRBD2 aligns across 10 bases. V shed 5 bases and J 7 bases; nucleotides not matched to a gene: 6. The CDR3 covers 14 residues. CDR1 is SGHRS and CDR2 is YFSETQ in the germline V gene. The CDR3 DNA reads as TGCGCCAGCAGACCTAGCGGGAGTGATAATGAGCAGTTCTTC. Its translation: CASRPSGSDNEQFF.

The chain couples TRBV5-5 to TRBJ1-2; TRBD1 matches 9 bases. There are 15 residues in the CDR3. The V and J ends lost 5 bases and 4 bases, in that order; junction bases with no gene match: 9. In germline, CDR1 is SGHKS, CDR2 YYEKEE (reference sequence). CDR3 in DNA: TGTGCCAGCAGAACCGGACAGGGGAATAGCTATGGCTACACCTTC. Its translation is CASRTGQGNSYGYTF.

This clonotype was seen a handful of times. The J gene is TRBJ2-3, the V gene TRBV7-2; 12 bases are a match to TRBD2. CDR3 length equals 16 residues. Germline V CDR1 and CDR2: SGHTA, FQGNSA. The J segment lost 3 bases and the V segment lost 5 bases, leaving 6 bases of the junction unmatched. The CDR3 reads CASSPGLAGRTDTQYF. The DNA for the CDR3 is TGTGCCAGCAGCCCCGGACTAGCGGGAAGGACAGATACGCAGTATTTT.

This clonotype came up once. The chain combines TRBV2 with TRBJ1-5; D may be TRBD1 (6 bases). With 8 bases removed from V and 4 bases from J, the gap between germline ends came to 12 bases. The CDR3 covers 13 residues. The germline V gene has CDR1 SNHLY and CDR2 FYNNEI. CDR3 coding DNA: TGTGCCAGCGGCGGGGGGGCAAATCAGCCCCAGCATTTT. Its translation: CASGGGANQPQHF.